The following is a TCR beta chain sequence with its context. What it binds is unknown. The sample originates from a study of cytomegalovirus exposure and HLA in healthy donors. Findings and caveats of the study: A few chains tied to CMV proved CMV antigen-specific in vitro. It has been reported that TCR beta sequences accurately predicted the HLA-A and HLA-B alleles of most subjects. Later findings reportedly placed an Asian-associated ancestry cluster below the approximately 670-donor mean for N-insertions. In an earlier analysis, most TCR beta V segments were productive about 87% or about 30% of the time.

V lost 7 bases, J lost 2 bases, and 8 bases stayed unmatched. The CDR3 length is 15 residues. Germline CDR1 and CDR2: MNHEY and SMNVEV (reference sequence). The PCR employed 60 Vbeta primers together with 13 Jbeta primers. Repertoires were generated with immunoSEQ multiplex PCR, while TCRdb's copy carries only in-frame clones and drops some. This repertoire shows roughly 150,000 clones, less than 65% found once; its top ten account for around 3%. The specimen was PBMCs. The source is a woman between 25 and 40 years old in good health and CMV-seropositive. The V gene is TRBV27, the J gene TRBJ2-7; 10 nucleotides align to TRBD2. CDR3 amino acids: CASTLLAGSPYEQYF. Here the CDR3 DNA reads TGTGCCAGCACCCTACTAGCGGGGTCCCCCTACGAGCAGTACTTC.